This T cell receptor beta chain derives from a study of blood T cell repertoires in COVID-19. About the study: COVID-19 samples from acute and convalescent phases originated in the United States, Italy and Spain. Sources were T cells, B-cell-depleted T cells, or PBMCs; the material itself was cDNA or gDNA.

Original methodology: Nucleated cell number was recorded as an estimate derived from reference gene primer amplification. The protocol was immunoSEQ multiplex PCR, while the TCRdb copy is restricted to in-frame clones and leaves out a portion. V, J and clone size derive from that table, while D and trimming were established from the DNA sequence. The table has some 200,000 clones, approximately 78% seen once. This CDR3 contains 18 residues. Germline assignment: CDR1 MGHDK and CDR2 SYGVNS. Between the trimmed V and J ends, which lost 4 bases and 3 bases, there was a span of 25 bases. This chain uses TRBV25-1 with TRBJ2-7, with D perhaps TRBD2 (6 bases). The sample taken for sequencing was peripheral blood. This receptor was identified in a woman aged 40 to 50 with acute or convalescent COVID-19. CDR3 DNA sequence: TGTGCCAGCAGTGCAGTACGGGACGGGGGAGGTCTTATCTACGAGCAGTACTTC. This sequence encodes CASSAVRDGGGLIYEQYF.